This passage covers 9 T cell receptor beta chains from one sample sequenced in a study of neoadjuvant nivolumab and ipilimumab in lung cancer. Measured with immunoSEQ multiplex PCR; TCRdb has only the in-frame clones, and not every one. The table includes 25,000 to 35,000 clones, more than 85% detected once. The sample consisted of peripheral blood, taken after neoadjuvant nivolumab, alone or with ipilimumab, at or shortly before surgery. The receptor source for this set is an adult with non-small cell lung cancer.

The rearrangement joins TRBV2 to TRBJ2-1; D is unclear. The ends were cut back, 5 bases at V and 6 bases at J, with 11 bases in the middle. CDR1 is SNHLY, CDR2 FYNNEI, per germline. The CDR3 totals 13 residues. This chain's CDR3 is CASSRPLGNEQFF. CDR3 bases: TGTGCCAGCAGTCGGCCCCTGGGCAATGAGCAGTTCTTC.

For the CDR3, the DNA is TGTGCCAGCAGCTCCAAGATCGGGCAGTACTTC. This gives the protein CASSSKIGQYF. V gene TRBV11-2 combines with J gene TRBJ2-7; no reliable D call. The germline gives CDR1 SGHAT, CDR2 FQNNGV. This CDR3 region has 11 residues. Trimming took off 4 bases at V and 9 bases at J, with 10 bases between the two ends.

The V gene is TRBV5-1, the J gene TRBJ2-1; unclear D gene. Germline CDR1 reads SGHRS; CDR2 reads YFSETQ. The CDR3 contains 15 residues. V lost 0 bases and J lost 4, with 11 bases in between. The CDR3 DNA is TGCGCCAGCAGCTTGGAGGGTACCCAGTACAATGAGCAGTTCTTC. Encoded protein: CASSLEGTQYNEQFF.

V and J are TRBV28 and TRBJ1-5, with a tentative D call TRBD1 (6 bases). Germline assignment: CDR1 MDHEN and CDR2 SYDVKM. The CDR3 is 17 residues long. Trimming removed 6 bases from V and 7 bases from J, with 25 bases in between. CDR3 protein: CASRVRVLQGWRQPQHF. In DNA form, the CDR3 reads TGTGCCAGCAGGGTCAGGGTGTTACAGGGTTGGAGGCAGCCCCAGCATTTT.

The chain joins TRBV18 to TRBJ2-1, with D possibly matching TRBD1 (5 bases). The CDR3 totals 12 residues. V shed 6 bases and J shed 7 bases, with 10 bases lying between them. Germline V lookup: CDR1 KGHSH, CDR2 LQKENI. The CDR3 sequence is CASSQGLNEQFF. The DNA of the CDR3 is TGTGCCAGCTCCCAGGGATTGAATGAGCAGTTCTTC. The variable domain in full, completed from reference TRBV18 and TRBJ2-1, reads NAGVMQNPRHLVRRRGQEARLRCSPMKGHSHVYWYRQLPEEGLKFMVYLQKENIIDESGMPKERFSAEFPKEGPSILRIQQVVRGDSAAYFCASSQGLNEQFFGPGTRLTVL.

The chain uses TRBV6-6 and TRBJ1-5; a possible D gene is TRBD1 (6 bases). The CDR3 consists of 15 residues. The V end was cut by 7 bases, the J end by 0 bases, with 13 bases between. Germline loops: CDR1 MNHNY, CDR2 SVGAGI (reference sequence). The CDR3 DNA reads TGTGCCAGCACGGAGACAGGCATTAGCAATCAGCCCCAGCATTTT. Its protein is CASTETGISNQPQHF.

V gene TRBV6-4 combines with J gene TRBJ1-3; unclear D gene. This CDR3 spans 15 amino acids. V lost 3 bases, J lost 1 base, and 10 bases lay in between. The germline V gene encodes CDR1 MRHNA and CDR2 SNTAGT. The chain's CDR3 is CASSEGAGSGNTIYF. CDR3 in DNA: TGTGCCAGCAGTGAGGGAGCGGGATCTGGAAACACCATATATTTT.

The chain has TRBV11-1 and TRBJ2-3, with D tentatively TRBD1 (5 bases). Trimming pared 5 bases from V and 3 bases from J, leaving 12 bases between. CDR1 SGHAT and CDR2 FQDESV come from the germline V gene (reference sequence). The CDR3 has 14 residues. This CDR3 is CASSPPTETDTQYF. The DNA of the CDR3 is TGTGCCAGCAGCCCCCCGACAGAAACAGATACGCAGTATTTT. Variable domain in full (rest from reference TRBV11-1 and TRBJ2-3): EAEVAQSPRYKITEKSQAVAFWCDPISGHATLYWYRQILGQGPELLVQFQDESVVDDSQLPKDRFSAERLKGVDSTLKIQPAELGDSAMYLCASSPPTETDTQYFGPGTRLTVL.

The rearrangement uses TRBV5-1 and TRBJ2-7, with 7 bases identical to TRBD1. The CDR3 extends over 13 amino acids. J gave up 3 bases and V 0 bases, and 0 bases lay outside the gene matches. The germline CDR1 and CDR2 sequences are SGHRS and YFSETQ. The CDR3 DNA follows: TGCGCCAGCAGCTTGGACAGGGGCTACGAGCAGTACTTC. Translated, it gives CASSLDRGYEQYF. The whole variable domain, filled in from reference TRBV5-1 and TRBJ2-7, reads KAGVTQTPRYLIKTRGQQVTLSCSPISGHRSVSWYQQTPGQGLQFLFEYFSETQRNKGNFPGRFSGRQFSNSRSEMNVSTLELGDSALYLCASSLDRGYEQYFGPGTRLTVT.